The T cell receptor (beta chain) under discussion was sequenced for a study of T cell changes during pregnancy in multiple sclerosis. This table comes from immunoSEQ multiplex PCR, and its TCRdb copy is limited to in-frame clones, with some not included. The sample holds around 60,000 clones, 85% to 95% seen once. CDR1 is LNHDA, CDR2 SQIVND, per germline (reference sequence). The J segment lost 2 bases and the V segment lost 3 bases, leaving 3 bases of the junction unmatched. CDR3 size: 15 residues. This sequence originates from a female donor with multiple sclerosis, enrolled in a pregnancy study. The sequences come from CD8+ T cells from peripheral blood mononuclear cells, collected in the third trimester of pregnancy. V is TRBV19 and J is TRBJ2-5, with 10 positions matching TRBD1. The CDR3 reads CASSMGTGVQETQYF. CDR3 DNA sequence: TGTGCCAGTAGTATGGGGACAGGGGTTCAAGAGACCCAGTACTTC. Full variable domain (rest looked up from reference TRBV19 and TRBJ2-5): DGGITQSPKYLFRKEGQNVTLSCEQNLNHDAMYWYRQDPGQGLRLIYYSQIVNDFQKGDIAEGYSVSREKKESFPLTVTSAQKNPTAFYLCASSMGTGVQETQYFGPGTRLLVL.